This entry describes one T cell receptor (beta chain). The table came from immunoSEQ multiplex PCR; TCRdb's copy has only in-frame clones and leaves some out. The sample lists a few hundred thousand clones, more than 85% occurring once. Recruits, aged about 18 to 90 years, lived in 24 US areas. Clinical history as reported by participants underpinned cohort assignment. With 0 bases removed from V and 0 bases from J, the gap between germline ends came to 9 bases. The CDR3 is made up of 16 amino acids. The V gene's germline CDR1 is MNHEY and CDR2 SVGAGI. The sample originates from a study of blood T cell repertoires in COVID-19. Study-wide background: Material from acute and convalescent COVID-19 was sourced from the United States, Italy and Spain. PBMCs, B-cell-depleted T cells, or T cells were the source of the cDNA or gDNA that made up the material.

This clonotype was obtained from a woman younger than 45 who had recovered from COVID-19. The chain links TRBV6-5 to TRBJ2-4; D is uncertain. The sequenced material came from PBMCs or T cells enriched from blood (not recorded which). The CDR3 DNA sequence: TGTGCCAGCAGTTACTCACGTCTACTAGCCAAAAACATTCAGTACTTC. It specifies CASSYSRLLAKNIQYF.